This TCR beta chain emerged from a study of identical twins. Whole-study findings and limits: Cross-sectional statistics, not tracking of the same donors, supported the conclusions. Invariant MAIT and iNKT cells could partly confound zero-insertion analyses. Sequences that were out-of-frame, alpha and twin-shared displayed an excess of low generation probability.

Template switching added a universal primer site, and cDNA bore unique molecular identifiers. TCRdb recomputed calls from the 5' RACE reads with MiXCR, one row per CDR3 protein. The sample includes some 320,000 distinct CDR3 sequences, roughly an eighth of them seen just once. Of note for this clonotype: Its antigen remains unidentified.

CDR3 size: 15 residues. J was trimmed by 8 bases and V by 1 base; bases with no gene match: 5. Germline V gene data show CDR1 as MNHEY and CDR2 as SMNVEV (reference sequence). These data also formed part of another study, on yellow fever vaccine responses in identical twins.

The sequence was collected from a woman under 30 in good health. The chain couples TRBV27 to TRBJ2-1; 10 bases are a match to TRBD2. Sequencing was performed on CD8+ T cells sorted from blood. The CDR3 spells CASSLLASGSDEQFF. The CDR3 DNA reads TGTGCCAGCAGTTTATTAGCTAGCGGGAGCGATGAGCAGTTCTTC.